The text below deals with one TCR beta chain. These data originate in a study of cytotoxic CD8 clonotypes in ibrutinib-treated CLL. This CDR3 is 14 amino acids long. Germline CDR1 and CDR2: SGHTA and FQGNSA. V lost 2 bases and J 3 bases, leaving 10 bases between the germline ends. The method was immunoSEQ multiplex PCR; TCRdb's version includes in-frame clones alone and lacks a portion of them. This table holds roughly 180,000 clones, around three quarters found once. Source: PBMCs, taken after 24 months of ibrutinib treatment. The gene calls are TRBV7-2 and TRBJ1-2; D is perhaps TRBD1 (6 bases). The clonotype comes from a human donor with chronic lymphocytic leukemia. CDR3 sequence: CASSLFGGDYGYTF. DNA for the CDR3: TGTGCCAGCAGCTTATTTGGGGGCGACTATGGCTACACCTTC. Combining the CDR3 with reference TRBV7-2 and TRBJ1-2 gives the whole variable domain GAGVSQSPSNKVTEKGKDVELRCDPISGHTALYWYRQSLGQGLEFLIYFQGNSAPDKSGLPSDRFSAERTGGSVSTLTIQRTQQEDSAVYLCASSLFGGDYGYTFGSGTRLTVV.